This T cell receptor beta chain was found in a study of cytomegalovirus exposure and HLA in healthy donors. Study summary: Researchers found that roughly 80% of 300 to 450 genotyped donors fell within the Caucasian-associated ancestry cluster.

General study points: Several of the most significant clusters appeared linked to common viral pathogens, based on a later analysis.

This clone showed up just a few times. Its antigen is not identified. The CDR3 spans 14 residues. V was trimmed by 3 bases and J by 7 bases, leaving 16 bases between them. Per the germline V gene, CDR1 is KGHSH and CDR2 is LQKENI. In the PCR, 60 Vbeta and 13 Jbeta primers were used. Generated by immunoSEQ multiplex PCR, the TCRdb table keeps only in-frame clones and is missing some. Of roughly 110,000 clones listed, about four fifths were seen once; the top ten hold less than 3.5%. The V call is TRBV18, the J call TRBJ2-7, with D maybe TRBD2 (6 bases). This receptor was obtained from a man aged 30-40 years in good health and CMV-seropositive. Sequenced material: PBMCs. The CDR3 coding sequence is TGTGCCAGCTCACCGGGGACTGGCCTCTGGGAGCAGTACTTC. The encoded protein is CASSPGTGLWEQYF.